A selection of T cell receptor beta chains follows, all from one sample in a study of shared clonotypes between healthy human individuals. Data came from immunoSEQ multiplex PCR; TCRdb stores just in-frame clones and leaves some out. The sample contains roughly 1,600,000 clones, about 98.5% of which appear only once. The sequencing sample was made of naive CD4+ T cells sorted from blood. The source is a man aged 25-45 years in good health. Each CDR3 is given with its conserved first and last residue. D genes are given only for firm matches. Only part of the rows carry a size: once, few, many, or a class if the clone is expanded.

cdr3_nt cdr3_aa clone_size j_call d_call v_call
TGTGCCATCAGTCGGGACAGGGAAAACGAGCAGTACTTC CAISRDRENEQYF - TRBJ2-7 TRBD1 TRBV10-3
TGCAGCGCGGGACAGGCGAACACCGGGGAGCTGTTTTTT CSAGQANTGELFF - TRBJ2-2 TRBD1 TRBV29-1
TGCGCCAGTCGGTCCGGGGGCACCGGGGAGCTGTTTTTT CASRSGGTGELFF - TRBJ2-2 - TRBV10-1
TGCAGCGCGCGATCCCGGGACAAAATTTACGAGCAGTACTTC CSARSRDKIYEQYF once TRBJ2-7 - TRBV29-1
TGCAGCGTCGGGGGACTAGCGGGAGTCATTGAGCAGTTCTTC CSVGGLAGVIEQFF - TRBJ2-1 TRBD2 TRBV29-1
TGTGCCAGCAGCCCGCTAGGCGAGCAGTTCTTC CASSPLGEQFF - TRBJ2-1 - TRBV7-2
TGTGCCAGCACTAAGGGGGCAGATACGCAGTATTTT CASTKGADTQYF - TRBJ2-3 - TRBV7-9
TGTGCCAGCAGTTTAAGAAGACAGGACAGCTTTACAGATACGCAGTATTTT CASSLRRQDSFTDTQYF - TRBJ2-3 - TRBV28
TGTGCCAGTAGTATCCCGCGGGGGGGCTCCTACAATGAGCAGTTCTTC CASSIPRGGSYNEQFF - TRBJ2-1 TRBD2 TRBV19
TGTGCCAGCAGCTTCGGGGTTTACAATGAGCAGTTCTTC CASSFGVYNEQFF - TRBJ2-1 - TRBV7-9
TGTGCCAGCAGTTTAAGGAGTTATGGCTACACCTTC CASSLRSYGYTF - TRBJ1-2 - TRBV28
TGTGCCAGCAGCGTTGGGACATCTCGGGGACACACCATATATTTT CASSVGTSRGHTIYF - TRBJ1-3 - TRBV9
TGTGCCAGCAGCCGTCCGGGCCCAGGCGGGGAGCTGTTTTTT CASSRPGPGGELFF once TRBJ2-2 - TRBV5-4
TGTGCCAGCTCACCCCTGGACAGGGCTGACTATGGCTACACCTTC CASSPLDRADYGYTF - TRBJ1-2 TRBD1 TRBV18
TGTGCCAGCAGTTCCCCAGGGGGCAACTATGGCTACACCTTC CASSSPGGNYGYTF - TRBJ1-2 TRBD1 TRBV28
TGCGCCAGCAGCCTGGGACTAGCGGGAGCTGGGGCCAACGTCCTGACTTTC CASSLGLAGAGANVLTF - TRBJ2-6 TRBD2 TRBV5-1
TGTGCCAGCGCCCCCCGGGCCGTCGTCACAGATACGCAGTATTTT CASAPRAVVTDTQYF - TRBJ2-3 - TRBV5-6
TGCGCCAGCAGCCGGGGACTAGAAGAGACCCAGTACTTC CASSRGLEETQYF - TRBJ2-5 TRBD2 TRBV5-1
TGTGCCAGCAGCTTAAGCGGGAGGGCTCACAATGAGCAGTTCTTC CASSLSGRAHNEQFF - TRBJ2-1 TRBD2 TRBV11-2
TGTGCCAGCAGTGAACGGGGGAGACCTGGGGCCAACGTCCTGACTTTC CASSERGRPGANVLTF - TRBJ2-6 - TRBV25-1
TGTGCCAGCAGCGTAGGAGGGCGAGACACTGAAGCTTTCTTT CASSVGGRDTEAFF - TRBJ1-1 - TRBV9
TGTGCCAGTAGTAACGGACTAGTAAGCCGTACGGAGCAGTACTTC CASSNGLVSRTEQYF - TRBJ2-7 TRBD2 TRBV19
TGTGCCAGTAGTATAGAGAGTCCAGGGCGCTATGGCTACACCTTC CASSIESPGRYGYTF - TRBJ1-2 - TRBV19
TGTGCCAGCTCACCAGAGCATTTTCGTGAAGCTTTCTTT CASSPEHFREAFF - TRBJ1-1 - TRBV18
TGTGCCAGCAGCGGACAGGGGAACACTGAAGCTTTCTTT CASSGQGNTEAFF once TRBJ1-1 TRBD1 TRBV27
TGTGCCAGCTTAGCGGGCCCCTACAATGAGCAGTTCTTC CASLAGPYNEQFF - TRBJ2-1 TRBD2 TRBV2
TGTGCCAGCAGCGCAGGACAGCTCACAGATACGCAGTATTTT CASSAGQLTDTQYF once TRBJ2-3 - TRBV9
TGTGCCAGCAGCCAAGATCCTAGGCAGGACGTAGGGGAGACCCAGTACTTC CASSQDPRQDVGETQYF - TRBJ2-5 - TRBV4-2
TGCAGCGTTAATACCGGGACAGCCTATGGCTACACCTTC CSVNTGTAYGYTF - TRBJ1-2 TRBD1 TRBV29-1
TGTGCCAGTAAGACCGGGAACTATGGCTACACCTTC CASKTGNYGYTF once TRBJ1-2 - TRBV19
TGTGCCAGCAGCTACCTCCCCAGGGCTGGTGAAAAACTGTTTTTT CASSYLPRAGEKLFF once TRBJ1-4 - TRBV7-2
TGCAGCGTAGGACTAGCGCACGTCTCTGGGGCCAACGTCCTGACTTTC CSVGLAHVSGANVLTF - TRBJ2-6 TRBD2 TRBV29-1
TGTGCCAGCAGTCCGGGACTAGCCTACAATGAGCAGTTCTTC CASSPGLAYNEQFF - TRBJ2-1 TRBD2 TRBV27
TGTGCCTGGAGTCTTTTTCAGGCAGATACGCAGTATTTT CAWSLFQADTQYF - TRBJ2-3 - TRBV30
TGTGCCAGCAGCTTAGAGTTTAGGGGCGAGCAGTACTTC CASSLEFRGEQYF - TRBJ2-7 - TRBV7-2
TGTGCCAGCAGCGAAGGGGTAGGGTCGGTCTCAGATACGCAGTATTTT CASSEGVGSVSDTQYF - TRBJ2-3 - TRBV5-6
TGCGCCAGCAGCTTGGTTGCGCGGGGGCGGTCAGGGACCCAGTACTTC CASSLVARGRSGTQYF - TRBJ2-5 - TRBV5-1
TGTGCCAGCAACCAGATCAATCAGCCCCAGCATTTT CASNQINQPQHF - TRBJ1-5 - TRBV6-1
TGCAGCGCTAACAGGGCCGGCACAGATACGCAGTATTTT CSANRAGTDTQYF - TRBJ2-3 - TRBV29-1
TGTGCCAGCAGTTACAGGCAGGGTAGCAATCAGCCCCAGCATTTT CASSYRQGSNQPQHF - TRBJ1-5 - TRBV6-6
TGTGCCACCAGCAGAGACGGACAGGATCCCCAGCCCCAGCATTTT CATSRDGQDPQPQHF - TRBJ1-5 TRBD1 TRBV15
TGTGCCAGCACCACGGGGATCTACAATGAGCAGTTCTTC CASTTGIYNEQFF - TRBJ2-1 - TRBV2
TGTGCCAGCAGCTTTATAGGACTAGCGGGAGGAGACACAGATACGCAGTATTTT CASSFIGLAGGDTDTQYF - TRBJ2-3 TRBD2 TRBV7-2
TGTGCCAGCTCACCTAGCGGGAGTCAATACGAGCAGTACTTC CASSPSGSQYEQYF - TRBJ2-7 TRBD2 TRBV18
TGCGCCAGCAGCCAGAACAATGAGCAGTTCTTC CASSQNNEQFF - TRBJ2-1 - TRBV4-1
TGTGCCAGCAGCCCGGGAGGGCCTGAGGATACGCAGTATTTT CASSPGGPEDTQYF once TRBJ2-3 TRBD2 TRBV7-3
TGTGCCAGCAGCGTAGGAACTAGCGGGAGTTACGAGCAGTACTTC CASSVGTSGSYEQYF - TRBJ2-7 TRBD2 TRBV9
TGTGCCAGCAGCCCCTGGACCCCCGGGACCGGGGAGCTGTTTTTT CASSPWTPGTGELFF - TRBJ2-2 - TRBV7-2
TGTGCCAGCAGCCCCGCCCCGGACTCTGGGGCCAACGTCCTGACTTTC CASSPAPDSGANVLTF - TRBJ2-6 - TRBV7-2
TGTGCCAGCAGGGACGACAAGAATGAGCAGTTCTTC CASRDDKNEQFF - TRBJ2-1 - TRBV2
TGTGCCAGCTCACCCAACAACGTCGGAGAGACCCAGTACTTC CASSPNNVGETQYF - TRBJ2-5 - TRBV18